This paragraph covers one TCR beta chain sequence. The CDR3 loop spans 18 amino acids. Germline V gene lookup returns CDR1 SGHNT and CDR2 YENEEA. Losses at the gene ends were 1 base for V and 0 bases for J; bases not matched to a gene: 11. This sample stems from a study of blood T cell repertoires in COVID-19. As for the study in general: Italy, Spain and the United States were the sources of the convalescent and acute COVID-19 samples.

Original processing notes: Quantification of nucleated cells was approximated via reference gene primer amplification. Sequenced by immunoSEQ multiplex PCR; TCRdb stores in-frame clones only, minus some. V, J and clone size are taken as reported in that table, and D and trimming were inferred from the DNA itself. The data contain roughly 160,000 clones, about 90% of them singletons. Study members were between 18 and 89 years old and lived in 24 US regions. The receptor was isolated from a woman aged 50 to 60 who had recovered from COVID-19. Sequencing was done on a sample of PBMCs or T cells enriched from blood (not recorded which). V and J are TRBV11-3 and TRBJ1-2; 7 positions match TRBD1. The CDR3 region has the DNA TGTGCCAGCAGCTTAGGCCGCGACAGGGCCCTTACTAACTATGGCTACACCTTC. The encoded protein is CASSLGRDRALTNYGYTF.